This T cell receptor beta chain was sequenced during a study of shared clonotypes between healthy human individuals. Germline-derived CDR1 and CDR2 are LNHNV and YYDKDF (reference sequence). Trimming removed 5 bases at V and 5 bases at J, with 19 bases between. CDR3 length: 16 residues. Some clones are missing from TCRdb's copy, which holds only in-frame ones; the method was immunoSEQ multiplex PCR. The sample carries more than 1.2 million clones, approximately 98.5% recorded once. Material: naive CD4+ T cells sorted from blood. The sample's subset: CD45RA+ positively selected. This chain joins TRBV15 and TRBJ1-5; weak D call: TRBD1 (5 bases). This sequence originates from a man aged 25 to 40 in good health. The CDR3 loop reads CATSGGGGVGDQPQHF. In DNA form, the CDR3 reads TGTGCCACCAGCGGCGGAGGAGGGGTAGGAGATCAGCCCCAGCATTTT. The whole variable domain, filled in from reference TRBV15 and TRBJ1-5, reads DAMVIQNPRYQVTQFGKPVTLSCSQTLNHNVMYWYQQKSSQAPKLLFHYYDKDFNNEADTPDNFQSRRPNTSFCFLDIRSPGLGDTAMYLCATSGGGGVGDQPQHFGDGTRLSIL.